This T cell receptor beta chain is from a study of T cell repertoires in cytomegalovirus infection. As for the study in general: Signatures in public TCR beta sequences pointed to both CMV infection and matching HLA type. Study results and limitations: The study identified carriers of CMV plus the relevant HLA from cumulative public TCR beta family frequency. What dominated the ex vivo response were HLA-C-restricted CMV-specific TCR beta clonotypes.

TCRdb processed the reads anew with MiXCR; each CDR3 protein has one entry. The sample holds some 300,000 distinct CDR3 sequences; roughly 15% are singletons and the top ten take about 12%. Germline V gives CDR1 SGHTA, CDR2 FQGNSA. This CDR3 is built from 17 residues. Trimming removed 0 bases from V and 2 bases from J, with 16 bases in between. This clonotype occurred many times. Its antigen remains unknown. Sequenced input: PBMCs. The sequence came from a human donor in good health (CMV status not recorded). Some clones in this sample may be carry-over from other donors' samples. The rearrangement joins TRBV7-2 to TRBJ1-2; D uncertain. The DNA for the CDR3 is TGTGCCAGCAGCTTAGCGCTACAGATTGGATCGAACTATGGCTACACCTTC. Its translation: CASSLALQIGSNYGYTF.